The sequence of this TCR beta chain was determined in a study of molecular identifiers for immune sequencing clone quantification. Study overall: Four portions were sequenced after RNA from around 20,000 or 99,000 naive CD8 cells was split five ways in replicates.

The V gene's germline CDR1 is SEHNR and CDR2 FQNEAQ (reference sequence). This CDR3 region has 16 residues. Losses at the gene ends were 5 bases for V and 0 bases for J; bases not matched to a gene: 5. TCRdb itself ran the PCR reads through MiXCR, one entry per CDR3 protein. The table includes about 640,000 distinct CDR3 sequences, about 20% detected once. Study-wide points: Spiked-in Jurkat TCR RNA corresponding to one cell was reported as detectable against 750,000 to 1,000,000 naive cells.

Every naive CD8 library was made from between roughly 19,000 and 1,000,000 sorted cells with 10%, 30% or 50% RNA. This clonotype has more than one count but fewer than ten. What it recognizes is unknown. The chain is built from TRBV7-9 and TRBJ2-1, with TRBD1 matching 9 bases. The receptor was isolated from a human donor in good health. Some libraries in this study had Jurkat cell RNA spiked in. The sequenced material came from naive CD8+ T cells from blood, with Jurkat cell RNA spiked in. Documented subset: FACS-sorted CD8+CD4-CCR7+CD45RA+ naive T cells. The CDR3 region is CASSPTGGRSYNEQFF. The CDR3 DNA sequence: TGTGCCAGCAGCCCAACAGGGGGCCGCTCCTACAATGAGCAGTTCTTC. Complete variable domain (other parts from reference TRBV7-9 and TRBJ2-1): DTGVSQNPRHKITKRGQNVTFRCDPISEHNRLYWYRQTLGQGPEFLTYFQNEAQLEKSRLLSDRFSAERPKGSFSTLEIQRTEQGDSAMYLCASSPTGGRSYNEQFFGPGTRLTVL.